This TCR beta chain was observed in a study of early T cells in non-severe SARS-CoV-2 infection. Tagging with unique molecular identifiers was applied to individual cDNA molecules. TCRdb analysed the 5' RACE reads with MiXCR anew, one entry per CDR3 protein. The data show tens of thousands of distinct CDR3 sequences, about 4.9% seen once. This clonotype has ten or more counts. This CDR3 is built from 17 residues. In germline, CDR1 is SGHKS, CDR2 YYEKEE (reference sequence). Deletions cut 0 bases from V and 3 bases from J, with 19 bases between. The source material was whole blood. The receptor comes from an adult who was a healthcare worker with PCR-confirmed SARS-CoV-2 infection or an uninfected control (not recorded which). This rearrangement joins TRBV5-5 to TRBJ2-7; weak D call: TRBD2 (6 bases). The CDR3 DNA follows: TGTGCCAGCAGCTTGGCCCTAAGGACACGGGGAGGCTACGAGCAGTACTTC. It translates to CASSLALRTRGGYEQYF. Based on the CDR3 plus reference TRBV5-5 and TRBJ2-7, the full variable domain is DAGVTQSPTHLIKTRGQQVTLRCSPISGHKSVSWYQQVLGQGPQFIFQYYEKEERGRGNFPDRFSARQFPNYSSELNVNALLLGDSALYLCASSLALRTRGGYEQYFGPGTRLTVT.